A single sample gave rise to the 23 T cell receptor beta chains below, sequenced in a study of blood T cell repertoires in COVID-19. Sequencing was performed with immunoSEQ multiplex PCR; in TCRdb, only in-frame clones are kept and a portion is missing. The repertoire consists of around 200,000 clones, with just under 90% occurring once and the leading ten covering approximately 6.2%. Sequenced material: peripheral blood. These receptors were collected from a man between 60 and 75 years old who had recovered from COVID-19.

The chain has TRBV24-1 and TRBJ1-6, with 10 nucleotides matching TRBD1. V was clipped by 0 bases and J by 1 base; unmatched bases: 8. This CDR3 contains 20 residues. Germline V CDR1 and CDR2: KGHDR, SFDVKD. The CDR3 DNA follows: TGTGCCACCAGTGATTTGCTGGGACAGGGGATTGATTCCTATAATTCACCCCTCCACTTT. It encodes CATSDLLGQGIDSYNSPLHF.

This chain connects TRBV15 to TRBJ2-7; possibly TRBD2 for D (6 bases). With 8 bases removed from V and 0 bases from J, the gap between germline ends came to 17 bases. The CDR3 runs to 15 residues. Germline assignment: CDR1 LNHNV and CDR2 YYDKDF (reference sequence). CDR3 DNA sequence: TGTGCCACCGGTATCTCGGGGGTAAACTCCTACGAGCAGTACTTC. It specifies CATGISGVNSYEQYF.

This chain links TRBV19 with TRBJ2-3; D not resolved. The germline V gene encodes CDR1 LNHDA and CDR2 SQIVND (reference sequence). CDR3 length: 13 residues. Trimming took off 6 bases at V and 6 bases at J, with 13 bases between the two ends. The CDR3 is CASRALRSDTQYF. As DNA, the CDR3 is TGTGCCAGTAGGGCGTTGAGGAGCGATACGCAGTATTTT.

The J gene is TRBJ2-7, the V gene TRBV24-1; a possible D gene is TRBD2 (6 bases). This CDR3 is built from 17 residues. V was shortened by 3 bases and J by 1 base, with 18 bases between the two germline ends. CDR1 is KGHDR and CDR2 is SFDVKD in the germline V gene. CDR3 protein: CATSDIPSGRGSYEQYF. CDR3 sequence (DNA): TGTGCCACCAGTGATATCCCCTCGGGGCGGGGATCCTACGAGCAGTACTTC.

The chain combines TRBV27 with TRBJ2-7; TRBD1 matches 8 bases. V lost 5 bases, J lost 7 bases, and 13 bases stayed unmatched. CDR1 MNHEY and CDR2 SMNVEV come from the germline V gene (reference sequence). The CDR3 length is 15 residues. CDR3 DNA sequence: TGTGCCAGCAGTGTTTCAGGGGGCGGTGGGGGAGAGCAGTACTTC. The encoded protein is CASSVSGGGGGEQYF.

The chain carries TRBV6-6 and TRBJ2-2, with 7 bases lining up with TRBD2. J lost 7 bases, V lost 6 bases, and 11 bases had no gene match. Germline V gene lookup returns CDR1 MNHNY and CDR2 SVGAGI (reference sequence). The CDR3 spans 15 residues. The CDR3 loop is CASSLETSWVGELFF. CDR3 nucleotide sequence: TGTGCCAGCAGCCTCGAGACTAGCTGGGTCGGGGAGCTGTTTTTT.

The chain carries TRBV19 and TRBJ2-5; the D gene is possibly TRBD1 (6 bases). V lost 0 bases to trimming and J lost 5 bases, with 13 bases between them. Germline V CDR1 and CDR2: LNHDA, SQIVND (reference sequence). The length of the CDR3 is 15 residues. CDR3 in amino acids: CASSIDRGNRETQYF. The CDR3 coding sequence is TGTGCCAGTAGTATAGACAGGGGAAATCGGGAGACCCAGTACTTC.

J is TRBJ1-2 and V is TRBV9; 7 nucleotides match TRBD1. Unmatched junction bases numbered 4, after V lost 3 bases and J lost 2 bases. Germline V gene sequence: CDR1 SGDLS, CDR2 YYNGEE. The CDR3 sequence is 14 residues long. CDR3 in amino acids: CASSDGQANYGYTF. The DNA for the CDR3 is TGTGCCAGCAGCGATGGACAGGCCAACTATGGCTACACCTTC.

V is TRBV19 and J is TRBJ1-1, with D maybe TRBD1 (5 bases). Germline CDR1 reads LNHDA; CDR2 reads SQIVND (reference sequence). CDR3 size: 14 residues. V was shortened by 3 bases and J by 0 bases, with 8 bases between the two germline ends. In DNA form, the CDR3 reads TGTGCCAGTAGTATTGACAGATTGAACACTGAAGCTTTCTTT. This sequence encodes CASSIDRLNTEAFF.

The rearrangement links TRBV27 to TRBJ2-1; 10 bases match TRBD1. This CDR3 has 13 amino acids. CDR1 MNHEY and CDR2 SMNVEV come from the germline V gene (reference sequence). Losses at the gene ends were 6 bases for V and 6 bases for J; bases not matched to a gene: 2. Here the CDR3 DNA reads TGTGCCAGCAGAGGACAGGGGGGCAATGAGCAGTTCTTC. Protein product: CASRGQGGNEQFF.

The chain combines TRBV7-8 with TRBJ2-2; TRBD2 aligns across 10 bases. Germline trimming cut 5 bases from V and 7 bases from J; bases unmatched to any gene: 10. The CDR3 loop spans 16 amino acids. Per germline, CDR1 SGHVS and CDR2 FQNEAQ. The CDR3 reads CASSVNRLAGYGELFF. The CDR3 nucleotides read TGTGCCAGCAGCGTCAACAGACTAGCGGGTTACGGGGAGCTGTTTTTT.

The V and J genes are TRBV9 and TRBJ2-7; D possibly corresponds to TRBD2 (6 bases). The CDR3 loop spans 14 amino acids. Trimming pared 0 bases from V and 2 bases from J, leaving 9 bases between. Germline V gene data show CDR1 as SGDLS and CDR2 as YYNGEE. CDR3 amino acids: CASSVESGPYEQYF. CDR3 sequence (DNA): TGTGCCAGCAGCGTAGAAAGCGGGCCCTACGAGCAGTACTTC.

The rearrangement links TRBV12-5 to TRBJ1-4; D unclear. This CDR3 comprises 13 residues. CDR1 and CDR2 from the germline V gene are LGHNT and FRNRAP. The ends were cut back, 2 bases at V and 8 bases at J, with 9 bases in the middle. The CDR3 DNA sequence: TGTGCTAGTGGTTTGCTCAGCGCGGAAAAACTGTTTTTT. Encoded protein: CASGLLSAEKLFF.

The V and J genes are TRBV19 and TRBJ2-7, with a possible D match to TRBD2 (6 bases). The ends were cut back, 5 bases at V and 3 bases at J, with 8 bases in the middle. Germline lookup yields CDR1 LNHDA and CDR2 SQIVND (reference sequence). The CDR3 sequence is 12 residues long. This CDR3 is CASSFGSYEQYF. The CDR3 nucleotides read TGTGCCAGTAGTTTCGGGAGCTACGAGCAGTACTTC.

V usage is TRBV13 and J usage is TRBJ2-7; tentative D call: TRBD2 (6 bases). The CDR3 contains 13 residues. CDR1 PRHDT and CDR2 FYEKMQ come from the germline V gene (reference sequence). Trimming took 8 bases from V and 1 from J, leaving 12 bases between them. The CDR3: CASEAGLSYEQYF. CDR3 bases: TGTGCCAGCGAGGCGGGGTTGTCCTACGAGCAGTACTTC. The whole variable domain, filled in from reference TRBV13 and TRBJ2-7, reads AAGVIQSPRHLIKEKRETATLKCYPIPRHDTVYWYQQGPGQDPQFLISFYEKMQSDKGSIPDRFSAQQFSDYHSELNMSSLELGDSALYFCASEAGLSYEQYFGPGTRLTVT.

The chain combines TRBV24-1 with TRBJ2-1, with D tentatively TRBD1 (7 bases). This CDR3 is built from 14 residues. In germline, CDR1 is KGHDR, CDR2 SFDVKD. Deletions cut 6 bases from V and 5 bases from J, with 13 bases between. In DNA form, the CDR3 reads TGTGCCACCAGTCCCAGGGGGGTAGACAATGAGCAGTTCTTC. Translated, it gives CATSPRGVDNEQFF.

V is TRBV24-1 and J is TRBJ2-3; TRBD1 matches at 10 bases. CDR1 KGHDR and CDR2 SFDVKD come from the germline V gene. The CDR3 consists of 16 residues. Losses at the gene ends were 4 bases for V and 2 bases for J; bases not matched to a gene: 5. CDR3 nucleotides: TGTGCCACCAGTGAACAGGGACAGGGGTTCACAGATACGCAGTATTTT. The encoded protein is CATSEQGQGFTDTQYF.

V and J are TRBV27 and TRBJ1-2; 7 positions agree with TRBD1. CDR1 is MNHEY, CDR2 SMNVEV, per germline (reference sequence). V shed 0 bases and J 8 bases; nucleotides not matched to a gene: 9. The CDR3 spans 15 residues. The CDR3 sequence: CASSLSMTGPVGYTF. The CDR3 DNA reads as TGTGCCAGCAGTTTATCGATGACAGGGCCTGTGGGCTACACCTTC.

V and J are TRBV5-1 and TRBJ1-6, with 8 nucleotides matching TRBD1. CDR3 size: 15 residues. The V gene's germline CDR1 is SGHRS and CDR2 YFSETQ. V shed 0 bases and J 8 bases; nucleotides not matched to a gene: 4. As DNA, the CDR3 is TGCGCCAGCAGCTTGGTACAGGGGGTGGATTCACCCCTCCACTTT. It yields the protein CASSLVQGVDSPLHF.

The CDR3 region has the DNA TGTGCCAGCAGCACCTCCGGGACAGCGGCACAAGAGACCCAGTACTTC. Protein product: CASSTSGTAAQETQYF. V is TRBV9 and J is TRBJ2-5; TRBD1 aligns across 7 bases. The germline V gene encodes CDR1 SGDLS and CDR2 YYNGEE. Trimming cost V 4 bases and J 2 bases; bases outside gene matches: 11. The CDR3 sequence is 16 residues long. Variable domain in full (rest from reference TRBV9 and TRBJ2-5): DSGVTQTPKHLITATGQRVTLRCSPRSGDLSVYWYQQSLDQGLQFLIQYYNGEERAKGNILERFSAQQFPDLHSELNLSSLELGDSALYFCASSTSGTAAQETQYFGPGTRLLVL.

The rearrangement links TRBV10-3 to TRBJ2-7, with 7 bases identical to TRBD1. This CDR3 is built from 14 residues. Germline V gives CDR1 ENHRY, CDR2 SYGVKD. The ends lost 10 bases at V and 2 bases at J; junction bases unmatched: 11. CDR3 protein: CATYPGTAPYEQYF. The CDR3 DNA sequence: TGTGCCACCTACCCCGGGACAGCTCCCTACGAGCAGTACTTC.

The V gene is TRBV7-8, the J gene TRBJ2-1; D unresolved. The V end lost 5 bases, the J end lost 0 bases, and 17 bases lay between the germline ends. The CDR3 loop spans 17 amino acids. Germline-derived CDR1 and CDR2 are SGHVS and FQNEAQ. The CDR3 coding sequence is TGTGCCAGCAGCGAGAGTAAACGGAGCAACTCCTACAATGAGCAGTTCTTC. Its translation is CASSESKRSNSYNEQFF.

The V and J genes are TRBV19 and TRBJ2-7; 8 nucleotides align to TRBD1. CDR3 size: 15 residues. The ends lost 5 bases at V and 1 base at J; junction bases unmatched: 7. CDR1 LNHDA and CDR2 SQIVND come from the germline V gene (reference sequence). The CDR3 region is CASSATGTGSYEQYF. The CDR3 nucleotides are TGTGCCAGTAGTGCAACCGGGACAGGTTCCTACGAGCAGTACTTC.